The sequence of this T cell receptor (beta chain) was determined in a study of blood T cell repertoires in COVID-19. At the level of the study: There were acute and convalescent COVID-19 samples, and they came from the United States, Italy and Spain. From T cells, B-cell-depleted T cells, or PBMCs came the material, which was cDNA or gDNA.

This clone was observed a handful of times. Seattle researchers signed up patients amid active infection and tracked them longitudinally. Germline V gene data show CDR1 as MNHEY and CDR2 as SMNVEV (reference sequence). Trimming removed 1 base at V and 5 bases at J, with 14 bases between. The CDR3 sequence is 16 residues long. Per the authors' pipeline: Amplified reference gene primers provided the basis for estimating nucleated cell counts. Produced via immunoSEQ multiplex PCR; TCRdb's table is partial and in-frame only. Clone size and V and J calls were adopted from that table, with D and trimming inferred from the DNA. The sample includes about 330,000 clones, approximately 88% of them seen just once.

The sequencing sample was made of peripheral blood. The TCR comes from a man aged 25-45 years with COVID-19, enrolled during active disease. The chain couples TRBV27 to TRBJ2-2; weak D call: TRBD1 (5 bases). The CDR3 loop reads CASSLLHRKGTGELFF. The CDR3 coding sequence is TGTGCCAGCAGTTTATTACACAGGAAAGGGACCGGGGAGCTGTTTTTT.